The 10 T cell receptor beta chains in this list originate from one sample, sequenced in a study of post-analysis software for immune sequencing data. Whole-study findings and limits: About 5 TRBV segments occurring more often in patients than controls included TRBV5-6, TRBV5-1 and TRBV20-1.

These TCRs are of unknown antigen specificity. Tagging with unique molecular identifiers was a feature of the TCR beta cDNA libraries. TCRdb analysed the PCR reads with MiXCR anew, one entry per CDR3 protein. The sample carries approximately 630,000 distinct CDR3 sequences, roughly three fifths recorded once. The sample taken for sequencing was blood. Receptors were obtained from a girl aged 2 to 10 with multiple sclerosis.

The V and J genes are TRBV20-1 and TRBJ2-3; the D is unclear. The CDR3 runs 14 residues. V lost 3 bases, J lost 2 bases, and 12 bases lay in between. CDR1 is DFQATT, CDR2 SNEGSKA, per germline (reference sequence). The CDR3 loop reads CSASLGPSTDTQYF. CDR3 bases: TGCAGTGCTAGTTTAGGCCCCTCCACAGATACGCAGTATTTT.

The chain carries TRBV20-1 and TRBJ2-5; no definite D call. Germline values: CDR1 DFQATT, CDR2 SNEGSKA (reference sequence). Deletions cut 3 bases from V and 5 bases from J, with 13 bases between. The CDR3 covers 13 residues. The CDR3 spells CSASPTSLETQYF. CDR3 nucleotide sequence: TGCAGTGCTAGCCCCACATCGCTCGAGACCCAGTACTTC.

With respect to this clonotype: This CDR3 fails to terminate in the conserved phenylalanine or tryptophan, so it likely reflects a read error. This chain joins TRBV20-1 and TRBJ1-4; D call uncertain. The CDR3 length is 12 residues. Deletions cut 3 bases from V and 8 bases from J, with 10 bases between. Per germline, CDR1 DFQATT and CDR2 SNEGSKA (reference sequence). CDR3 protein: CSASREAEKLFC. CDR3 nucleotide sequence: TGCAGTGCTAGCCGGGAGGCGGAAAAACTGTTTTGT.

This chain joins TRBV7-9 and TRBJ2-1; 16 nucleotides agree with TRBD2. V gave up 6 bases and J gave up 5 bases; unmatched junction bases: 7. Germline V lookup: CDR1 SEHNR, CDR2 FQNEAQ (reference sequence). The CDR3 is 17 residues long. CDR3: CASSFTGLAGGNNEQFF. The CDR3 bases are TGTGCCAGCAGTTTCACGGGACTAGCGGGGGGGAACAATGAGCAGTTCTTC. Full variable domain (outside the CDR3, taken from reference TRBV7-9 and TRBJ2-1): DTGVSQNPRHKITKRGQNVTFRCDPISEHNRLYWYRQTLGQGPEFLTYFQNEAQLEKSRLLSDRFSAERPKGSFSTLEIQRTEQGDSAMYLCASSFTGLAGGNNEQFFGPGTRLTVL.

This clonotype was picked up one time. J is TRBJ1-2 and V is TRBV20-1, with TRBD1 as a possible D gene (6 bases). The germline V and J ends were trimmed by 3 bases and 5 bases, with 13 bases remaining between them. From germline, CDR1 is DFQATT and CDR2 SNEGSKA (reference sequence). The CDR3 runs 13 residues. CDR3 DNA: TGCAGTGCTAGGAGGGGGGATACTTATGGCTACACCTTC. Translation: CSARRGDTYGYTF.

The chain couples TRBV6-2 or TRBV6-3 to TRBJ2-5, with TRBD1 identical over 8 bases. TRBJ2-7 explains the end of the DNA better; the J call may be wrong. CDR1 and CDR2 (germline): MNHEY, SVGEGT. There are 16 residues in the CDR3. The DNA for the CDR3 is TGTGCCAGCAGTTACTCGGCCGGGACAGGTCCCTACGAGCAGTACTTC. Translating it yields CASSYSAGTGPYEQYF.

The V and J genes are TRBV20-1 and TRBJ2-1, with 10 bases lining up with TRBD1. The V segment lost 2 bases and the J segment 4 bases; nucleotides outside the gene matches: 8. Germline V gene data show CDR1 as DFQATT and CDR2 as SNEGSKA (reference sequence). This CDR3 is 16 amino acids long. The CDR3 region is CSARPRDRGIYNEQFF. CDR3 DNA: TGCAGTGCTAGACCCCGGGACAGGGGAATATACAATGAGCAGTTCTTC.

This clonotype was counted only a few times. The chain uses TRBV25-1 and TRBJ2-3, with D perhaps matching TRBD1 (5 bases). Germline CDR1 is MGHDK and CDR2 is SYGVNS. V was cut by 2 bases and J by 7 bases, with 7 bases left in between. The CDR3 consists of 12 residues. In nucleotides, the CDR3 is TGTGCCAGCAGTGAACGACAGAATACGCAGTATTTT. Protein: CASSERQNTQYF.

The CDR3 loop reads CSARDSRTGASNTGELFF. For the CDR3, the DNA is TGCAGTGCTAGAGATTCTCGGACAGGGGCCTCGAACACCGGGGAGCTGTTTTTT. The chain recombines TRBV20-1 with TRBJ2-2, with 9 bases lining up with TRBD1. V lost 0 bases to trimming and J lost 0 bases; unmatched junction nucleotides: 8. CDR1 and CDR2 (germline): DFQATT, SNEGSKA (reference sequence). The CDR3 contains 18 residues.

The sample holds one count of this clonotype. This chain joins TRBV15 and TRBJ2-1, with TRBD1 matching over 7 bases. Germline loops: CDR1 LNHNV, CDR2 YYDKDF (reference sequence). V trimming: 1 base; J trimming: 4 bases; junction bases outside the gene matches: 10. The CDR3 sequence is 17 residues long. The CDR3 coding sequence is TGTGCCACCAGCAGAGCCCACCGGGACAGACGTTACAATGAGCAGTTCTTC. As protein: CATSRAHRDRRYNEQFF.